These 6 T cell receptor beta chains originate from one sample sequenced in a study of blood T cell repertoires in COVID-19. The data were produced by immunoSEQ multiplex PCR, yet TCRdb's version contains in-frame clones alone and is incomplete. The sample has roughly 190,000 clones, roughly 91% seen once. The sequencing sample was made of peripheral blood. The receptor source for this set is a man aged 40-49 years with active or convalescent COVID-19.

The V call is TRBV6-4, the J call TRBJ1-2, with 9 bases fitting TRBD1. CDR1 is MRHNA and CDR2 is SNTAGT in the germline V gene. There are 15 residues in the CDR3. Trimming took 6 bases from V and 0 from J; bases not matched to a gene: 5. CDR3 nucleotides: TGTGCCAGCAGCGAAGGGACAGGGCCTAACTATGGCTACACCTTC. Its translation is CASSEGTGPNYGYTF.

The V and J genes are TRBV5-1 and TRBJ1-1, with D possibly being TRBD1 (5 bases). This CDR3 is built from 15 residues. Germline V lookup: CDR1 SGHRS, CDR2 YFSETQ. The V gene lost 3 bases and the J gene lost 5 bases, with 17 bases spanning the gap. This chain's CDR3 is CASSSWGDPGTEAFF. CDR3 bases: TGCGCCAGCAGCTCTTGGGGGGACCCTGGGACTGAAGCTTTCTTT. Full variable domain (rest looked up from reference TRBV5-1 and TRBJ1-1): KAGVTQTPRYLIKTRGQQVTLSCSPISGHRSVSWYQQTPGQGLQFLFEYFSETQRNKGNFPGRFSGRQFSNSRSEMNVSTLELGDSALYLCASSSWGDPGTEAFFGQGTRLTVV.

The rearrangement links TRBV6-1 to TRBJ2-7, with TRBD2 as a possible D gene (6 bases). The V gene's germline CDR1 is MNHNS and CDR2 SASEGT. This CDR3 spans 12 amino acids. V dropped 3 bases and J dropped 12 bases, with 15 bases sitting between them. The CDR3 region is CASSEEGRVPYF. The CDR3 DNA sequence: TGTGCCAGCAGTGAGGAGGGCAGGGTCCCGTACTTC.

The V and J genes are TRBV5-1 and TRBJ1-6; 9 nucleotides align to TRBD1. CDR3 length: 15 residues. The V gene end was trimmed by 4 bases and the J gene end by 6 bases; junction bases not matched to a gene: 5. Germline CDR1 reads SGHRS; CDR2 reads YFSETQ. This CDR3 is CASSMEQGANSPLHF. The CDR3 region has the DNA TGCGCCAGCAGCATGGAACAGGGGGCTAATTCACCCCTCCACTTT. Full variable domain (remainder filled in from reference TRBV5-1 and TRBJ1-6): KAGVTQTPRYLIKTRGQQVTLSCSPISGHRSVSWYQQTPGQGLQFLFEYFSETQRNKGNFPGRFSGRQFSNSRSEMNVSTLELGDSALYLCASSMEQGANSPLHFGNGTRLTVT.

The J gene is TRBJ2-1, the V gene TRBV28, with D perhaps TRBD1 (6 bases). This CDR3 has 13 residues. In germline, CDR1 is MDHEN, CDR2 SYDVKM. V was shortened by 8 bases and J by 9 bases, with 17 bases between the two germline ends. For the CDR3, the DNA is TGTGCCAGCGGGGACACCGCTCGGGGTGAGCAGTTCTTC. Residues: CASGDTARGEQFF. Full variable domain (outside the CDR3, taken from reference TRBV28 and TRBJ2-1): DVKVTQSSRYLVKRTGEKVFLECVQDMDHENMFWYRQDPGLGLRLIYFSYDVKMKEKGDIPEGYSVSREKKERFSLILESASTNQTSMYLCASGDTARGEQFFGPGTRLTVL.

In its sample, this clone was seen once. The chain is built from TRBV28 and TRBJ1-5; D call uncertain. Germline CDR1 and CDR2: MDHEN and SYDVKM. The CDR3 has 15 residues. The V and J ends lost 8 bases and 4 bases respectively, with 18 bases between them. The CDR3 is CASHSEGAGNQPQHF. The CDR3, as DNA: TGTGCCAGCCACAGTGAGGGCGCGGGAAATCAGCCCCAGCATTTT. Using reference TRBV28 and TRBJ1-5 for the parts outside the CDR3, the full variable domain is DVKVTQSSRYLVKRTGEKVFLECVQDMDHENMFWYRQDPGLGLRLIYFSYDVKMKEKGDIPEGYSVSREKKERFSLILESASTNQTSMYLCASHSEGAGNQPQHFGDGTRLSIL.